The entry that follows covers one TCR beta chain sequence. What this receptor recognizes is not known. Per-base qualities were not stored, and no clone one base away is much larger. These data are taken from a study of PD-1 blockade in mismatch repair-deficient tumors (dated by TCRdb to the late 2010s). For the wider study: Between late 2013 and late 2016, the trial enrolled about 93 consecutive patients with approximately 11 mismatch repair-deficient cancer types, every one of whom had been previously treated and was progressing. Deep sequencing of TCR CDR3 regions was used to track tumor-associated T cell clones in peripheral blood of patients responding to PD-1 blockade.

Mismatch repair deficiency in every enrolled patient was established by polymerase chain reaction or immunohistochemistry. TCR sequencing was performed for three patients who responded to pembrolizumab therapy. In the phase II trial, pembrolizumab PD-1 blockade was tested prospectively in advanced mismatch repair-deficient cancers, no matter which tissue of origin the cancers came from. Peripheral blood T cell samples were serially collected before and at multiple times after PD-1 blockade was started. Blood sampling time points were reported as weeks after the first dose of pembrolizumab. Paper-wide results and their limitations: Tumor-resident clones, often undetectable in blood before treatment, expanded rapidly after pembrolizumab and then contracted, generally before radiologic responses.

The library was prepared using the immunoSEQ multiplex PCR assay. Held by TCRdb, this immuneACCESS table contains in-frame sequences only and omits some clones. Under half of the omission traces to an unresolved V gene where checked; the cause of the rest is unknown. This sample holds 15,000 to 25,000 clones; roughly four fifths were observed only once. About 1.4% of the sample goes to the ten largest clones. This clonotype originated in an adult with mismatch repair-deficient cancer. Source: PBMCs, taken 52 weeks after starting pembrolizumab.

This receptor has the CDR3 CASSDLLGLGNQPQHF. The bases are TGTGCCAGCAGCGATCTTTTGGGCCTTGGCAATCAGCCCCAGCATTTT. The chain was built from TRBV7-2 and TRBJ1-5; the D gene lacks a confident call. CDR1 is given as SGHTA and CDR2 as FQGNSA, both from the germline V gene. From the cysteine through the phenylalanine, the CDR3 covers 16 amino acids. Only the CDR3 region is kept as DNA, spanning 48 bases read in frame from base 1. At the junction V is shortened by 5 bases and J by 2 bases, with 16 bases in between.